Sequencing of this T cell receptor (beta chain) was carried out in a study of blood T cell repertoires in COVID-19. Libraries were prepared by immunoSEQ multiplex PCR; TCRdb keeps only in-frame clonotypes and omits some of them. The repertoire holds around 100,000 clones, with approximately 85% as singletons. CDR1 and CDR2 from the germline V gene are MGHRA and YSYEKL. The V end lost 0 bases, the J end lost 1 base, and 13 bases lay between the germline ends. The CDR3 is 17 residues long. Sequencing input: peripheral blood. The genes are TRBV4-1 and TRBJ1-3; D ambiguous. This TCR derives from a woman in her fifties or sixties with COVID-19, enrolled during active disease. This CDR3 reads CASSQDQPGGSGNTIYF. DNA of the CDR3: TGCGCCAGCAGCCAAGATCAACCAGGAGGGTCTGGAAACACCATATATTTT.